Listed here are 23 T cell receptor beta chains from one sample, sequenced in a study of regulatory T cells in long-lasting Graves disease. The time point was: newly diagnosed GD, antithyroid drugs for less than 3 months. PBMC-extracted RNA yielded the TCR library. Combining iRepertoire HTBI primers with Arm-PCR of CDR3 regions, the authors built TCR beta libraries. TCRdb itself ran the multiplex PCR reads through MiXCR, one entry per CDR3 protein. The table includes more than 400,000 distinct CDR3 sequences, roughly 15% detected once. The same sample was also studied in work on T cells in Graves' hyperthyroidism and ophthalmopathy.

Sequencing was performed on peripheral blood mononuclear cells (PBMCs), taken at new diagnosis, from a patient treated with antithyroid drugs. The receptors shown here come from a man aged 40-55 years with Graves disease.

In its sample, this clonotype was seen a few times. The V and J genes are TRBV4-1 and TRBJ2-1, with TRBD2 matching 10 bases. V lost 4 bases and J lost 2; bases outside the gene matches: 5. Germline CDR1 is MGHRA and CDR2 is YSYEKL. This CDR3 comprises 16 residues. CDR3 amino acids: CASSLPLAGAYNEQFF. The CDR3 nucleotides read TGCGCCAGCAGCCTCCCTCTAGCGGGAGCCTACAATGAGCAGTTCTTC.

This clonotype was recorded at least ten times. The chain links TRBV7-8 to TRBJ1-2, with no clear D. The CDR3 runs 12 residues. The germline V and J ends were trimmed by 5 bases and 5 bases, with 9 bases remaining between them. Germline V gene sequence: CDR1 SGHVS, CDR2 FQNEAQ. CDR3 residues: CASSTSGYGYTF. CDR3 DNA sequence: TGTGCCAGCAGCACCTCGGGATATGGCTACACCTTC.

This clonotype was recorded many times. This rearrangement joins TRBV2 to TRBJ2-1, with TRBD1 identical over 9 bases. Germline CDR1 reads SNHLY; CDR2 reads FYNNEI. V gave up 5 bases and J gave up 7 bases; unmatched junction bases: 9. The CDR3 length is 15 residues. The CDR3 DNA is TGTGCCAGCAGTCCTAACAGGGGGCGCAGGAATGAGCAGTTCTTC. Amino acid sequence: CASSPNRGRRNEQFF.

This clonotype was found many times. The chain is built from TRBV14 and TRBJ2-1; D is unclear. Per germline, CDR1 SGHDN and CDR2 FVKESK. The CDR3 runs to 17 residues. Trimming left V 0 bases short and J 0 bases short, with 12 bases between. The CDR3 DNA follows: TGTGCCAGCAGCCAAGAAGGCGTCAGAAGCTCCTACAATGAGCAGTTCTTC. It specifies CASSQEGVRSSYNEQFF.

This clonotype appeared many times. V and J are TRBV28 and TRBJ2-7, with 8 positions matching TRBD1. Germline CDR1 and CDR2: MDHEN and SYDVKM. The CDR3 is 16 residues long. V was clipped by 5 bases and J by 3 bases; unmatched bases: 12. The CDR3 reads CASSDNRDRTLYEQYF. The CDR3, as DNA: TGTGCCAGCAGTGACAACCGGGACAGGACGCTCTACGAGCAGTACTTC.

The table lists this clonotype with many counts. The chain combines TRBV2 with TRBJ2-7; D might be TRBD2 (5 bases). V lost 2 bases and J 0 bases, leaving 11 bases between the germline ends. This CDR3 comprises 15 residues. CDR1 and CDR2 from the germline V gene are SNHLY and FYNNEI. The CDR3: CASSELAASSYEQYF. Here the CDR3 DNA reads TGTGCCAGCAGTGAACTAGCTGCGAGCTCCTACGAGCAGTACTTC.

This sequence joins TRBV7-3 and TRBJ2-6, with D possibly matching TRBD2 (5 bases). The CDR3 spans 16 residues. With 1 base removed from V and 0 bases from J, the gap between germline ends came to 7 bases. Germline-derived CDR1 and CDR2 are SGHTA and FQGTGA. CDR3: CASSLMGSSGANVLTF. CDR3 in DNA: TGTGCCAGCAGCTTAATGGGGAGCTCTGGGGCCAACGTCCTGACTTTC.

This clonotype has a handful of counts. The V call is TRBV7-8, the J call TRBJ2-1, with 7 positions matching TRBD2. This CDR3 is 15 amino acids long. The germline V gene encodes CDR1 SGHVS and CDR2 FQNEAQ. Losses at the gene ends were 1 base for V and 4 bases for J; bases not matched to a gene: 4. The CDR3 reads CASSLGLAEYNEQFF. The CDR3 DNA reads TGTGCCAGCAGCTTAGGGCTAGCGGAATACAATGAGCAGTTCTTC.

The rearrangement joins TRBV30 to TRBJ2-5; TRBD2 agrees at 7 bases. The CDR3 is 13 amino acids. CDR1 is GTSNPN, CDR2 SVGIG, per germline (reference sequence). The J segment lost 5 bases and the V segment lost 4 bases, leaving 7 bases of the junction unmatched. The CDR3 nucleotides read TGTGCCTGGATGGGAGGGGCGCGCGAGACCCAGTACTTC. Translation gives CAWMGGARETQYF.

This clonotype occurred many times. The rearrangement joins TRBV29-1 to TRBJ2-3; D is possibly TRBD2 (5 bases). V lost 7 bases to trimming and J lost 3 bases, with 17 bases between them. Germline CDR1 SQVTM, CDR2 ANQGSEA. The CDR3 extends over 14 amino acids. The CDR3 nucleotides are TGCAGCGGAAGCTCTGGCGGGTTGACAGATACGCAGTATTTT. This sequence encodes CSGSSGGLTDTQYF.

The rearrangement joins TRBV6-1 to TRBJ2-7; 13 nucleotides match TRBD2. J lost 5 bases, V lost 7 bases, and 5 bases had no gene match. The CDR3 loop spans 14 amino acids. Germline V lookup: CDR1 MNHNS, CDR2 SASEGT. The DNA for the CDR3 is TGTGCCAGCACTCCAGGGACTAGCGGGAACGAGCAGTACTTC. Protein sequence: CASTPGTSGNEQYF.

This chain joins TRBV11-3 and TRBJ2-7, with no clear D. V lost 0 bases to trimming and J lost 1 base, with 10 bases between them. Germline lookup yields CDR1 SGHNT and CDR2 YENEEA. CDR3 size: 15 residues. The CDR3 reads CASSLDLAGSYEQYF. In DNA form, the CDR3 reads TGTGCCAGCAGCTTAGATCTTGCAGGTTCCTACGAGCAGTACTTC.

This clonotype was observed many times. The rearrangement joins TRBV2 to TRBJ2-5; the D gene is possibly TRBD2 (6 bases). V was cut by 3 bases and J by 5 bases, with 7 bases left in between. Per the germline V gene, CDR1 is SNHLY and CDR2 is FYNNEI. CDR3 size: 12 residues. The CDR3 nucleotides are TGTGCCAGCAGTGAGGCGGGGGAGACCCAGTACTTC. The encoded protein is CASSEAGETQYF.

This clonotype was detected ten times or more. The chain carries TRBV5-1 and TRBJ1-5; no firm D call. The length of the CDR3 is 14 residues. In germline, CDR1 is SGHRS, CDR2 YFSETQ. The germline V and J ends were trimmed by 5 bases and 6 bases, with 15 bases remaining between them. This CDR3 reads CASRALAGSQPQHF. CDR3 DNA sequence: TGCGCCAGCAGAGCCCTAGCAGGTTCTCAGCCCCAGCATTTT. The whole variable domain, remainder taken from reference TRBV5-1 and TRBJ1-5, is KAGVTQTPRYLIKTRGQQVTLSCSPISGHRSVSWYQQTPGQGLQFLFEYFSETQRNKGNFPGRFSGRQFSNSRSEMNVSTLELGDSALYLCASRALAGSQPQHFGDGTRLSIL.

Concerning this clonotype: A read error is possible here, since a much larger clone lies one base away. This rearrangement joins TRBV7-3 to TRBJ2-3; the match to TRBD2 covers 10 bases. Trimming at V came to 2 bases and at J to 3 bases, leaving 2 bases not matched to a gene. The length of the CDR3 is 15 residues. The germline V gene encodes CDR1 SGHTA and CDR2 FQGTGA. The CDR3 DNA sequence: TGTGCCAGCAGCTTACTAGCGGGAGCAACAGATACGCAGTATTTT. It specifies CASSLLAGATDTQYF.

This clonotype was detected many times. The rearrangement joins TRBV20-1 to TRBJ2-5, with TRBD2 matching over 11 bases. Germline values: CDR1 DFQATT, CDR2 SNEGSKA (reference sequence). J lost 2 bases, V lost 5 bases, and 13 bases had no gene match. The CDR3 has 17 amino acids. CDR3 sequence reads: CSAPGRMRLAGQETQYF. For the CDR3, the DNA is TGCAGTGCTCCCGGGAGGATGCGACTAGCGGGACAAGAGACCCAGTACTTC.

This clonotype was recorded at least ten times. V is TRBV20-1 and J is TRBJ2-7; the D call may be TRBD1 or TRBD2 (5 bases each). There are 15 residues in the CDR3. Germline V gene sequence: CDR1 DFQATT, CDR2 SNEGSKA (reference sequence). The V and J ends lost 3 bases and 0 bases respectively, with 15 bases between them. The CDR3 DNA reads TGCAGTGCTAGTGGGACCCAAGGGTACTCCTACGAGCAGTACTTC. This translates into CSASGTQGYSYEQYF.

This chain links TRBV9 with TRBJ2-1; D unresolved. The length of the CDR3 is 15 residues. Germline lookup yields CDR1 SGDLS and CDR2 YYNGEE. V shed 0 bases and J shed 0 bases, with 7 bases lying between them. The CDR3 protein is CASSVGLDSYNEQFF. In nucleotides, the CDR3 is TGTGCCAGCAGCGTAGGTCTCGACTCCTACAATGAGCAGTTCTTC. Together with reference TRBV9 and TRBJ2-1, the CDR3 gives the full variable domain: DSGVTQTPKHLITATGQRVTLRCSPRSGDLSVYWYQQSLDQGLQFLIQYYNGEERAKGNILERFSAQQFPDLHSELNLSSLELGDSALYFCASSVGLDSYNEQFFGPGTRLTVL.

This clonotype was observed at least ten times. In nucleotides, the CDR3 is TGTGCCAGCAGTCCCGGGACTAGCGGTCTCCGGACCCAGTACTTC. Translating it yields CASSPGTSGLRTQYF. The genes are TRBV2 and TRBJ2-5; 11 bases map to TRBD2. Per germline, CDR1 SNHLY and CDR2 FYNNEI. Trimming at V came to 5 bases and at J to 7 bases, leaving 9 bases not matched to a gene. The CDR3 is 15 residues long.

This clonotype was detected a few times. This sequence joins TRBV20-1 and TRBJ2-1, with D uncertain. CDR1 is DFQATT and CDR2 is SNEGSKA in the germline V gene (reference sequence). The germline V and J ends were trimmed by 2 bases and 7 bases, with 15 bases remaining between them. The CDR3 loop spans 14 amino acids. The CDR3 protein is CSARRAAGANEQFF. The CDR3 bases are TGCAGTGCTAGAAGGGCGGCCGGAGCGAATGAGCAGTTCTTC.

This clonotype came up many times. The chain carries TRBV5-1 and TRBJ1-4, with TRBD1 matching 8 bases. Germline V gene sequence: CDR1 SGHRS, CDR2 YFSETQ. The junction had 1 base not matched to a gene; V was cut back by 1 base and J by 8 bases. This CDR3 has 13 amino acids. CDR3: CASSLRTGEKLFF. The CDR3 DNA reads as TGCGCCAGCAGCTTGAGGACAGGGGAAAAACTGTTTTTT. Filled out from reference TRBV5-1 and TRBJ1-4, the complete variable domain reads KAGVTQTPRYLIKTRGQQVTLSCSPISGHRSVSWYQQTPGQGLQFLFEYFSETQRNKGNFPGRFSGRQFSNSRSEMNVSTLELGDSALYLCASSLRTGEKLFFGSGTQLSVL.

Notes on this clonotype: This could be a read error, since a much larger clone is one nucleotide away. The rearrangement uses TRBV5-1 and TRBJ2-7; 9 bases line up with TRBD1. The germline gives CDR1 SGHRS, CDR2 YFSETQ. With 0 bases clipped from V and 4 bases from J, the junction kept 5 bases outside the gene matches. The CDR3 spans 15 residues. The CDR3, as DNA: TGCGCCAGCAGCTTGGGGGGACAGGGTATTTACGAGCAGTACTTC. Its translation: CASSLGGQGIYEQYF. The full variable domain, with the rest looked up from reference TRBV5-1 and TRBJ2-7, is KAGVTQTPRYLIKTRGQQVTLSCSPISGHRSVSWYQQTPGQGLQFLFEYFSETQRNKGNFPGRFSGRQFSNSRSEMNVSTLELGDSALYLCASSLGGQGIYEQYFGPGTRLTVT.

This clonotype was observed at least ten times. The chain has TRBV5-1 and TRBJ2-1; the D is unclear. V was clipped by 0 bases and J by 9 bases, with 13 bases between them. This CDR3 comprises 14 residues. Germline CDR1 is SGHRS and CDR2 is YFSETQ. CDR3 nucleotides: TGCGCCAGCAGCTTGGGAGTCCAAGTCCGTGAGCAGTTCTTC. Protein product: CASSLGVQVREQFF.